This T cell receptor (beta chain) was identified in a study of CD8+CD57+ T cells in acquired aplastic anemia. Study findings and constraints: Any difference that existed in CD8+ Simpson's diversity between patients and controls was not significant.

The table lists this clonotype with many counts. Antigen unknown. All sequencing subjects had displayed CD8+CD57+ cell expansion on flow cytometry. Severe acquired aplastic anemia was the diagnosis recorded for all patients. The template used for profiling TCR beta VDJ and CDR3 was genomic DNA. MiXCR, run by TCRdb on the reads, gives a single entry per CDR3 protein. The sample includes 250,000 to 300,000 distinct CDR3 sequences, roughly 53% of them seen just once. The sequence came from a human donor with aplastic anemia. Sequenced: sorted CD4+, CD8+, or CD8+CD57+ T cells (not recorded which) from PBMCs.

CDR3 DNA sequence: TGTGCCAGCAGCTCCGGGGTGTCCTATAATTCACCCCTCCACTTT. As protein: CASSSGVSYNSPLHF. The rearrangement links TRBV3-1 to TRBJ1-6; D unclear. This CDR3 contains 15 residues. Germline lookup yields CDR1 LGHDT and CDR2 YNNKEL (reference sequence). Trimming shortened V by 5 bases and J by 1 base, and 9 bases separated the two germline ends.